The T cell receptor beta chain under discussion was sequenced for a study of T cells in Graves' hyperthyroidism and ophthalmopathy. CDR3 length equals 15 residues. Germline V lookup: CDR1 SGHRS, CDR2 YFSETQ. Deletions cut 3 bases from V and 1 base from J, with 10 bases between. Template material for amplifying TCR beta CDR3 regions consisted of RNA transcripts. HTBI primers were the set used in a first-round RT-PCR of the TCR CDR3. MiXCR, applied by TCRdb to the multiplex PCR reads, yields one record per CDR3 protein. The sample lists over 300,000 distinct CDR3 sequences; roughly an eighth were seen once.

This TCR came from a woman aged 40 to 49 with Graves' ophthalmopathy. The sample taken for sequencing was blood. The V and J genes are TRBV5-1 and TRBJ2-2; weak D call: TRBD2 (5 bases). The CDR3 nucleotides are TGCGCCAGCAGCTGGCAGGACTGGAACACCGGGGAGCTGTTTTTT. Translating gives CASSWQDWNTGELFF.